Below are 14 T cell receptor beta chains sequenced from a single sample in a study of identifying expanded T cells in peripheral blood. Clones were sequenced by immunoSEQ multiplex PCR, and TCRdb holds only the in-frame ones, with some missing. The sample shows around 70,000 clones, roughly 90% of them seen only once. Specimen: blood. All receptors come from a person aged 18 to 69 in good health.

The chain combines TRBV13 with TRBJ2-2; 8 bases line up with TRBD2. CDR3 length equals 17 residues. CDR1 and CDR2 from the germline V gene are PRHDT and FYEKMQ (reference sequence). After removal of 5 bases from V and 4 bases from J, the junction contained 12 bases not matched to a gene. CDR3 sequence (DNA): TGTGCCAGCAGCCCCACTATTACTAGCGGTACCACCGGGGAGCTGTTTTTT. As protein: CASSPTITSGTTGELFF.

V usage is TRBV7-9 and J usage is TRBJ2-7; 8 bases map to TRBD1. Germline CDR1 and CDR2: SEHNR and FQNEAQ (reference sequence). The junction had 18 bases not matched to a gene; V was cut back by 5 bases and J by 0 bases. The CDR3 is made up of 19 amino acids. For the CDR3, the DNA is TGTGCCAGCAGCCTACCCACCCCAGGGACAGGTAAAAGCTCCTACGAGCAGTACTTC. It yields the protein CASSLPTPGTGKSSYEQYF.

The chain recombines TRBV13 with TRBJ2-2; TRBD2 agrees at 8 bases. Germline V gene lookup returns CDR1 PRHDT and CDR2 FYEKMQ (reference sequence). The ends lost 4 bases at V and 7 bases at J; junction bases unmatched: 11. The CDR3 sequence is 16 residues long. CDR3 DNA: TGTGCCAGCAGCTCCCGGGAGGGCGGAATTCGCGGGGAGCTGTTTTTT. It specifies CASSSREGGIRGELFF.

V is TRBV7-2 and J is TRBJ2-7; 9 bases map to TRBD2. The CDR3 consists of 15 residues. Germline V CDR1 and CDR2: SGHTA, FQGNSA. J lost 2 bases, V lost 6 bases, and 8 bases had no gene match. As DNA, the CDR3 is TGTGCCAGCAGTTACGCGGGGGGGCAAGCCTACGAGCAGTACTTC. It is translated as CASSYAGGQAYEQYF.

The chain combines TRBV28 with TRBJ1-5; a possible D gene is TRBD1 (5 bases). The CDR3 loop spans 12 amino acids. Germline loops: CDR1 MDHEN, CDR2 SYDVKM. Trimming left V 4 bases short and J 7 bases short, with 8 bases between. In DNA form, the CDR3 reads TGTGCCAGCAGTTGGGGGGACCAGCCCCAGCATTTT. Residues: CASSWGDQPQHF.

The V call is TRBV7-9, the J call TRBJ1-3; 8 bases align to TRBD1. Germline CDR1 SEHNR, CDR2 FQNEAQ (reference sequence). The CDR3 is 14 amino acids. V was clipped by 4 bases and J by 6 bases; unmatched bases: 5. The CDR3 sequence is CASSSSGGSNTIYF. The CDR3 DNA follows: TGTGCCAGCAGCTCCTCAGGGGGCTCAAACACCATATATTTT. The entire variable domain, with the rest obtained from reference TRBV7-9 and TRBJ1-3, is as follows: DTGVSQNPRHKITKRGQNVTFRCDPISEHNRLYWYRQTLGQGPEFLTYFQNEAQLEKSRLLSDRFSAERPKGSFSTLEIQRTEQGDSAMYLCASSSSGGSNTIYFGEGSWLTVV.

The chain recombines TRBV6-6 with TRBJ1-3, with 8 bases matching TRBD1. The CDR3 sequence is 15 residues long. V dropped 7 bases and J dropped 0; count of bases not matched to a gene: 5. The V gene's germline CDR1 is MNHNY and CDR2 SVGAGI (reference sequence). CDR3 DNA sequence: TGTGCCAGCAACGGACAGGGAAACTCTGGAAACACCATATATTTT. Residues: CASNGQGNSGNTIYF.

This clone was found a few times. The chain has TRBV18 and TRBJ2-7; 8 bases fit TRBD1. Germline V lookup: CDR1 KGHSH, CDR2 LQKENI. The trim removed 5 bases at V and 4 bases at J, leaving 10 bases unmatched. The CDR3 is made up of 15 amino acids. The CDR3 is CASSARQGSTYEQYF. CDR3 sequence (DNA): TGTGCCAGCTCAGCTCGACAGGGGAGCACGTACGAGCAGTACTTC.

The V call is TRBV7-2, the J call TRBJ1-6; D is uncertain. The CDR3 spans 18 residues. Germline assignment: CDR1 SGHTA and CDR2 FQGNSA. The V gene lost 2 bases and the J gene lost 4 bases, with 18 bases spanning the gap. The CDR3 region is CASSLRSSMAGYNSPLHF. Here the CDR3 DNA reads TGTGCCAGCAGCTTACGAAGTTCTATGGCAGGATATAATTCACCCCTCCACTTT. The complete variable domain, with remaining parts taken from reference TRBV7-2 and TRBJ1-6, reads GAGVSQSPSNKVTEKGKDVELRCDPISGHTALYWYRQSLGQGLEFLIYFQGNSAPDKSGLPSDRFSAERTGGSVSTLTIQRTQQEDSAVYLCASSLRSSMAGYNSPLHFGNGTRLTVT.

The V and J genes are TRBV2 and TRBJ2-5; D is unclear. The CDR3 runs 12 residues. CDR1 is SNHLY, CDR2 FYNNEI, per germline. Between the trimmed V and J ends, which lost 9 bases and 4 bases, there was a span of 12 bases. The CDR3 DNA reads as TGTGCCAGTAGGTATTGGGGAGAGACCCAGTACTTC. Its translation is CASRYWGETQYF. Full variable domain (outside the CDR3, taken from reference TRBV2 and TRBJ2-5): EPEVTQTPSHQVTQMGQEVILRCVPISNHLYFYWYRQILGQKVEFLVSFYNNEISEKSEIFDDQFSVERPDGSNFTLKIRSTKLEDSAMYFCASRYWGETQYFGPGTRLLVL.

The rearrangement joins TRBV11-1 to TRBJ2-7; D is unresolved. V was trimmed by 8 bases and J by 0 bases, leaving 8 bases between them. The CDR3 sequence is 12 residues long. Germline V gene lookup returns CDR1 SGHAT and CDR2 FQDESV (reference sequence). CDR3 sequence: CASESSSYEQYF. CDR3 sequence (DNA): TGTGCCAGCGAGAGCAGCTCCTACGAGCAGTACTTC.

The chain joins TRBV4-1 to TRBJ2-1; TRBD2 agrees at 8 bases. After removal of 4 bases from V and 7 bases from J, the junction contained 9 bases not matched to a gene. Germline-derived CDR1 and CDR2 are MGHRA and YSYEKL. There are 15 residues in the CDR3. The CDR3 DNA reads TGCGCCAGCAGCCCAGGGACTAGGATCGGAAATGAGCAGTTCTTC. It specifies CASSPGTRIGNEQFF.

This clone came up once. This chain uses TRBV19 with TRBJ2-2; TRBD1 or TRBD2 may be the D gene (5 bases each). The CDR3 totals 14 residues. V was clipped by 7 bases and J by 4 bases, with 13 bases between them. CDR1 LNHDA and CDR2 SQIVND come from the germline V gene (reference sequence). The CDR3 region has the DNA TGTGCCAGTAATCGGGACGGCGGCACCGGGGAGCTGTTTTTT. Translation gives CASNRDGGTGELFF.

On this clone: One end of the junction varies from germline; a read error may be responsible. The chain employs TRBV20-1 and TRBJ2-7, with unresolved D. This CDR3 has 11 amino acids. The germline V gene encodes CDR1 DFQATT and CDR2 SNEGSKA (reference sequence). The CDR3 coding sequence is TGCAGTGCTCGATCCCTCGACTCCCTAAGCTTC. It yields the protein CSARSLDSLSF.